This T cell receptor beta chain was recovered during a study of a mutant IDH1 vaccine in newly diagnosed glioma. The overall study: Onset of vaccination occurred 4-6 weeks following radiotherapy alone, or with temozolomide cycles. Patients arrived already treated with radiotherapy, temozolomide, or both, most having had both. Study-level findings and limits: Among patients, around 93% showed immune responses induced by the vaccine. Pseudoprogression seemed unlinked to shifts in top peripheral T cell clonotypes.

Trimming cost V 1 base and J 8 bases; bases outside gene matches: 5. The germline V gene encodes CDR1 SNHLY and CDR2 FYNNEI. The CDR3 sequence is 15 residues long. Assay: immunoSEQ multiplex PCR; the TCRdb copy retains only in-frame clones and omits some. The table records 50,000 to 60,000 clones, 80% of them present only once. This clone was seen a few times. Its antigen remains unidentified. Time point: week 23, last vaccination. In the vaccine, a single dose held 300 ug of the mutant IDH1 20-mer peptide, along with topical imiquimod. The origin of this receptor is a man between 35 and 55 years old with glioma. The sample was PBMCs, taken from a glioma patient whose treatment included an IDH1 peptide vaccine. This chain joins TRBV2 and TRBJ1-4; 9 bases are a match to TRBD1. The CDR3 DNA reads TGTGCCAGCAGTGAAGATCAGACAGGGGGAGAAAAACTGTTTTTT. It specifies CASSEDQTGGEKLFF.